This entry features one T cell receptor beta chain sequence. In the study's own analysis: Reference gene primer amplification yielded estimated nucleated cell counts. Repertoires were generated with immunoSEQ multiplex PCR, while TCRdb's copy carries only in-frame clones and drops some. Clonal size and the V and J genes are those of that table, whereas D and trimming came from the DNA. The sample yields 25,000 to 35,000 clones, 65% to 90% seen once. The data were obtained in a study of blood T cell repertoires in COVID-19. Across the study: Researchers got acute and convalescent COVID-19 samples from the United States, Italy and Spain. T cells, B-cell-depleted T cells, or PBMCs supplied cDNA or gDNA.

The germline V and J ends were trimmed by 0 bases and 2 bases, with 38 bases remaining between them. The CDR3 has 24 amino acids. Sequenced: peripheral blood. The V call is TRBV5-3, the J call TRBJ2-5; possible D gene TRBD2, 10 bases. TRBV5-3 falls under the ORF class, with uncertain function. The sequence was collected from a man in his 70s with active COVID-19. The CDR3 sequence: CARSLASGQGTGDASGSVQETQYF. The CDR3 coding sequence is TGTGCCAGAAGCTTGGCCTCAGGACAGGGGACGGGGGATGCTAGCGGGAGTGTGCAAGAGACCCAGTACTTC.